This T cell receptor beta chain stems from a study of cytomegalovirus exposure and HLA in healthy donors. This clone came up a few times. Its antigen is as yet unknown. The CDR3 extends over 15 amino acids. Trimming pared 1 base from V and 5 bases from J, leaving 15 bases between. The germline CDR1 and CDR2 sequences are MGHRA and YSYEKL. Points from the study as a whole: The listing of roughly 160 TCR beta chains classed them as cytomegalovirus-associated.

Primers: 60 Vbeta forward and 13 Jbeta reverse. Using immunoSEQ multiplex PCR, the repertoire was profiled, and TCRdb retains in-frame clones only, with some absent. This sample has roughly 150,000 clones; 65% to 70% occur once, and the top ten carry 10%. This sequence joins TRBV4-1 and TRBJ2-7; possible D gene TRBD1, 5 bases. This TCR derives from a young man in good health and CMV-seropositive. Sample: PBMCs. The CDR3 DNA follows: TGCGCCAGCAGCCAAGGTGGTCAACCAGGGCACGAGCAGTACTTC. It codes for CASSQGGQPGHEQYF.